This record covers a single TCR beta chain. Antigen unknown. The germline gives CDR1 SEHNR, CDR2 FQNEAQ (reference sequence). This CDR3 is built from 14 residues. V dropped 5 bases and J dropped 3 bases, with 13 bases sitting between them. This sample was taken from a study of T cells in Graves' hyperthyroidism and ophthalmopathy. TCR beta CDR3 regions were amplified from RNA transcripts. The study used the HTBI primer set for a first-round RT-PCR of the TCR CDR3. MiXCR, applied by TCRdb to the multiplex PCR reads, yields one record per CDR3 protein. Among hundreds of thousands of distinct CDR3 sequences listed, more than 30% were seen once. Study-wide findings and caveats: Blood samples included most of the expanded thyroid clonotypes exceeding 0.001.

Patients aged 18 to 65 had newly diagnosed hyperthyroidism of under 2 months' duration. Criteria for exclusion of patients were uncontrolled infection, other autoimmune disease, pregnancy or lactation. Every diagnosis used clinical symptoms, serum thyroxine and TRAb, thyroid ultrasound and orbital computed tomography. The TCR originated in a young man with Graves' hyperthyroidism. Sequenced: blood. The chain combines TRBV7-9 with TRBJ1-2; perhaps TRBD1 as D (6 bases). For the CDR3, the DNA is TGTGCCAGCAGCATAGTGAAGGGGGACTATGGCTACACCTTC. Its protein is CASSIVKGDYGYTF.